This section outlines one T cell receptor (beta chain) sequence together with its context. What antigen it recognizes has not been identified. Per-base quality was not reported, and no clone a single base away is much larger than it. The immunoSEQ Assay, a bias-controlled multiplex PCR, was used to amplify TCRbeta CDR3 regions from genomic DNA. Processing in the source paper ran as follows. Within the assay, amplification of reference gene primers was used to estimate how many nucleated cells each sample contained. Sequence reads were collapsed and filtered to measure the absolute abundance of every unique TCRbeta CDR3 rearrangement. For each sample, productive Simpson clonality was calculated as the square root of Simpson's diversity index over productive rearrangements. TCRdb holds this immuneACCESS table with in-frame rearrangements only. Some clones are missing; in checked studies, unresolved V genes explain under half, and the rest has no known cause. The DNA gave D and trimming, while V, J and clone size come from that table. In all, the sample holds about 270,000 clones, and approximately 88% of those were seen once. The top ten clones comprise around 1.3% of the sample.

In the prospective study, participants were about 18 to 100 years old, resided in 24 geographic areas of the United States, and were enrolled through a virtual design. Cohort assignment in the prospective study relied on participant-reported clinical history from a screening survey and a study questionnaire. In the prospective study, whole blood, serum and a nasopharyngeal or oropharyngeal swab were collected from each participant by mobile phlebotomists. Over a roughly 2-month period, participants in the prospective study had the option of providing additional blood draws and questionnaires. Before DNA extraction, prospective study blood samples were shipped either frozen or at room temperature. This sample was included in a study of blood T cell repertoires in COVID-19 (dated by TCRdb to the early 2020s). Looking at the study overall: The collaborator samples originated in the United States, Italy and Spain and spanned the acute and convalescent phases of COVID-19. The prospective study material was composed of cDNA or gDNA derived from T cells, B-cell-depleted T cells, or PBMCs. Samples were obtained from the ongoing ImmuneRACE study (first 160 participants) and from approximately 1,200 subjects provided by 6 global collaborators. The repertoires were released in a freely available public database intended as a resource for research on the immune response to SARS-CoV-2. Nearly every sample came with metadata listing a de-identified subject ID, COVID-19 status, age in years and sex. Subjects who had been exposed to COVID-19, were actively infected with it, or had recovered from it provided the deeply sampled blood TCRbeta repertoires that made up the dataset. HLA class I and class II types, where available, came from metadata supplied by the sample provider rather than from assay-based typing. Results the study describes overall, beyond this receptor: The quantity of clinical and demographic metadata differed by source and by participant and was supplied without curation.

Source material: PBMCs or T cells enriched from blood (not recorded which). The origin of this receptor is a woman aged 35 to 49 with acute COVID-19.

The bases read TGTGCCTGGACACAGGGGGCCGGTAATGAAAAACTGTTTTTT. Its amino acids are CAWTQGAGNEKLFF. Recombination connected TRBV30 to TRBJ1-4; a stretch of 9 junction bases matches TRBD1. After removal of 4 bases from V and 4 bases from J, the junction retains 4 bases not matched to a gene. The germline V gene (reference sequence) gives CDR1 as GTSNPN and CDR2 as SVGIG. Counted from cysteine to phenylalanine, this CDR3 has 14 amino acids. Only the CDR3 DNA stays, 42 bases, in frame from base 1.